The clone carrying this T cell receptor (beta chain) was recorded many times. The antigen is unknown. This record comes from a study of metastatic and nonmetastatic thyroid tumors. Turning to the study itself: A comparison of repertoires was made across blood and tumor or nodule tissue from malignant and benign thyroid patients.

The study, taken as a whole, reports: Reportedly, malignant thyroid tumors had significantly higher TCR beta diversity than benign nodules, in blood and tumor.

Trimming took 7 bases from V and 7 from J; bases not matched to a gene: 16. The CDR3 is 16 amino acids. In germline, CDR1 is SGHTA, CDR2 FQGNSA. TCRdb reanalyzed the PCR reads via MiXCR. The table has roughly 30,000 clones, 10% to 12% seen once. None of the patients had undergone any treatment ahead of thyroid surgery. The sequenced sample was blood. This receptor was obtained from a female donor with papillary thyroid cancer or a benign thyroid nodule (not recorded which). Some clones in this sample may be carry-over from other donors' samples. The V gene is TRBV7-2, the J gene TRBJ2-1; 7 nucleotides line up with TRBD1. CDR3 loop: CASTFDREDSGNEQFF. The CDR3 DNA reads as TGTGCCAGCACCTTCGACAGGGAAGATTCAGGGAATGAGCAGTTCTTC.